These T cell receptor beta chains were read from a single sample in a study of T cells in localized non-small cell lung cancer. This table comes from immunoSEQ multiplex PCR, and its TCRdb copy is limited to in-frame clones, with some not included. The sample shows under 35,000 clones, about 90% of them seen only once. The source was peripheral blood mononuclear cells, collected before any cancer treatment. The receptor source for this set is a woman aged 40-70 years with stage III lung adenocarcinoma. The CDR3 runs from the conserved cysteine through the conserved F or W. D genes are given only for firm matches. Size tells how often a clone was seen (once, few, many) or the class of an expanded clone, and some rows leave it out.

d_call	v_call	clone_size	cdr3_length	j_call	cdr3_aa	cdr3_nt
-	TRBV5-5	-	14	TRBJ2-5	CASSLNMYQETQYF	TGTGCCAGCAGCTTGAATATGTACCAAGAGACCCAGTACTTC
-	TRBV5-5	-	14	TRBJ1-5	CASSLAGGYQPQHF	TGTGCCAGCAGCTTGGCGGGGGGCTACCAGCCCCAGCATTTT
TRBD1	TRBV30	-	14	TRBJ2-1	CAWNGDSSYNEQFF	TGTGCCTGGAACGGGGACAGCTCCTACAATGAGCAGTTCTTC
TRBD1	TRBV5-1	-	15	TRBJ2-1	CASSLQGSSYNEQFF	TGCGCCAGCAGCCTACAGGGGAGCTCCTACAATGAGCAGTTCTTC
-	TRBV7-9	-	14	TRBJ2-3	CASSHQGSPDTQYF	TGTGCCAGCAGCCACCAGGGGTCGCCAGATACGCAGTATTTT
-	TRBV6-6	-	12	TRBJ2-7	CASSYEPLRQYF	TGTGCCAGCAGTTACGAGCCTCTCAGGCAGTACTTC
-	TRBV7-2	-	11	TRBJ2-5	CATLAGLGVYF	TGTGCCACCTTAGCAGGTCTCGGGGTATACTTC
-	TRBV4-2	-	16	TRBJ2-6	CASSQEGSSGANVLTF	TGTGCCAGCAGCCAAGAGGGGAGTTCTGGGGCCAACGTCCTGACTTTC
-	TRBV6-1	-	14	TRBJ1-4	CASTPVIGNEKLFF	TGTGCCAGCACCCCGGTGATTGGTAATGAAAAACTGTTTTTT
-	TRBV7-2	-	13	TRBJ1-1	CASSSNMNTEAFF	TGTGCCAGCAGCTCTAACATGAACACTGAAGCTTTCTTT
TRBD2	TRBV5-1	-	19	TRBJ2-1	CASSLDSITSGRAGSEQFF	TGCGCCAGCAGCTTGGATTCGATCACCAGCGGGAGGGCCGGTAGTGAGCAGTTCTTC
-	TRBV4-2	once	16	TRBJ2-2	CASSQQGLENTGELFF	TGTGCCAGCAGCCAACAGGGACTGGAGAACACCGGGGAGCTGTTTTTT
TRBD1	TRBV6-5	-	14	TRBJ2-5	CASSYGTGVETQYF	TGTGCCAGCAGTTACGGGACAGGGGTAGAGACCCAGTACTTC
TRBD1	TRBV7-9	-	15	TRBJ2-7	CASSFGTGGAYEQYF	TGTGCCAGCAGCTTTGGGACAGGGGGCGCCTACGAGCAGTACTTC
-	TRBV4-2	-	12	TRBJ2-5	CASSQPGETQYF	TGTGCCAGCAGCCAACCGGGGGAGACCCAGTACTTC
TRBD1	TRBV2	once	14	TRBJ2-7	CASRLGTVSYEQYF	TGTGCCAGCAGGCTCGGGACAGTCTCCTACGAGCAGTACTTC
TRBD2	TRBV7-2	-	15	TRBJ2-1	CASSRGTSGYNEQFF	TGTGCCAGCAGCCGTGGGACTAGCGGCTACAATGAGCAGTTCTTC
-	TRBV6-6	-	15	TRBJ2-2	CASSPWGDGTGELFF	TGTGCCAGCAGCCCTTGGGGGGACGGCACCGGGGAGCTGTTTTTT
-	TRBV28	-	14	TRBJ1-5	CASSSYAGAQPQHF	TGTGCCAGCAGTTCATACGCAGGGGCTCAGCCCCAGCATTTT
-	TRBV19	-	15	TRBJ1-5	CASSIARDGNQPQHF	TGTGCCAGTAGTATAGCCAGGGACGGCAATCAGCCCCAGCATTTT